This T cell receptor (beta chain) was sequenced in a study of tumor-infiltrating lymphocytes in oesophageal squamous cell carcinoma. The count of this clonotype is one. TCRdb called the PCR reads again in MiXCR, with one record for every CDR3 protein. Here the sample spans 13,000 or so distinct CDR3 sequences, about 57% being singletons. CDR1 and CDR2 (germline): SGHTA, FQGTGA. This CDR3 comprises 15 residues. V lost 2 bases to trimming and J lost 2 bases, with 10 bases between them. The specimen sequenced was esophageal tumor tissue. The source of this sequence is a female donor with esophageal squamous cell carcinoma. This chain links TRBV7-3 with TRBJ2-1; D is possibly TRBD2 (5 bases). The CDR3 protein is CASSLVATAYNEQFF. The CDR3 region has the DNA TGTGCCAGCAGCTTAGTAGCGACCGCCTACAATGAGCAGTTCTTC. The whole variable domain, filled in from reference TRBV7-3 and TRBJ2-1, reads GAGVSQTPSNKVTEKGKYVELRCDPISGHTALYWYRQSLGQGPEFLIYFQGTGAADDSGLPNDRFFAVRPEGSVSTLKIQRTERGDSAVYLCASSLVATAYNEQFFGPGTRLTVL.